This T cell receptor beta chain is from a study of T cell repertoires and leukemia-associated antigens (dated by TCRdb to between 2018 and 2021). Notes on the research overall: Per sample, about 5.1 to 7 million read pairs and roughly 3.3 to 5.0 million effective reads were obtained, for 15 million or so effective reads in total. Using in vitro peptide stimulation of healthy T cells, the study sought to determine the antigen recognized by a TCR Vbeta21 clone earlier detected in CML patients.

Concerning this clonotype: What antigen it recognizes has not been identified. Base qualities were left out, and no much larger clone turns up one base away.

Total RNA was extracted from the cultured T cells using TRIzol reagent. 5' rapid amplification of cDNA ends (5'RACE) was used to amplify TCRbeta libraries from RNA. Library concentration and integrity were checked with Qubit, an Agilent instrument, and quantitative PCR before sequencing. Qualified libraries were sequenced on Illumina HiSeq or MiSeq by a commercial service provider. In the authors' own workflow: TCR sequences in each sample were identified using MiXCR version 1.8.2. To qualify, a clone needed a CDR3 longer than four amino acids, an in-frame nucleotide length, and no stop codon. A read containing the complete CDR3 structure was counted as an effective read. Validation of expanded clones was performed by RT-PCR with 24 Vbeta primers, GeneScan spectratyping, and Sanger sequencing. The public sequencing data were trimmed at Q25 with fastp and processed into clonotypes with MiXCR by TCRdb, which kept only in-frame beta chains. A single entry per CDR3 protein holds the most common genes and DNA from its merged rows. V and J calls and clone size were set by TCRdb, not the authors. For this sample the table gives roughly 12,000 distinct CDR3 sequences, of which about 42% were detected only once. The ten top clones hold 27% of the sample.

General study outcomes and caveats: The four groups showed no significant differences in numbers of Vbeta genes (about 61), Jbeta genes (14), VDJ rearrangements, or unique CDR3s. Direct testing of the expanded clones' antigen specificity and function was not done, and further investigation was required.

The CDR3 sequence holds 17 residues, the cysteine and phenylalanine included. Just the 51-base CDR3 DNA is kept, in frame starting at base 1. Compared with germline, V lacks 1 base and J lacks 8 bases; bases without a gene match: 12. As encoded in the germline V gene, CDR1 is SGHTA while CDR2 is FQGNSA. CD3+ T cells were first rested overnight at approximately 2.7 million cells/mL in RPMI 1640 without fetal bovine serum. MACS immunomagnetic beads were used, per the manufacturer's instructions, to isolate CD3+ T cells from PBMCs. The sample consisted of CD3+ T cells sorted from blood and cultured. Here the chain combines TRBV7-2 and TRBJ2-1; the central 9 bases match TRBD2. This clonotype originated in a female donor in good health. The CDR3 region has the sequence CASSLEVLAGSRDEQFF. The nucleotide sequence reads TGTGCCAGCAGCTTAGAAGTTCTAGCGGGAAGTAGGGATGAGCAGTTCTTC.